This TCR beta chain was observed in a study of regulatory T cells in long-lasting Graves disease. Time point defined: newly diagnosed GD, antithyroid drugs for less than 3 months. The authors made the TCR library using RNA they extracted from PBMCs. The CDR3 consists of 16 residues. Germline values: CDR1 MNHNS, CDR2 SASEGT. V shed 5 bases, J shed 0 bases, and the junction held 8 bases outside the gene matches. Libraries of TCR beta came from iRepertoire HTBI primers plus Arm-PCR of CDR3 regions. MiXCR was run by TCRdb on the multiplex PCR reads, yielding one entry per CDR3 protein. The sample shows a few hundred thousand distinct CDR3 sequences, around 13% of them seen only once. This clonotype was seen many times. These records were also assigned to another study, of T cells in Graves' hyperthyroidism and ophthalmopathy.

The sample here was peripheral blood mononuclear cells (PBMCs), taken at new diagnosis, from a patient treated with antithyroid drugs. The chain links TRBV6-1 to TRBJ2-5; 8 nucleotides align to TRBD2. The source is a woman in her 50s with Graves disease. The DNA of the CDR3 is TGTGCCAGCAGTAGGATAGCGGGGCAGTACCAAGAGACCCAGTACTTC. Translation gives CASSRIAGQYQETQYF.